This is a list of T cell receptor beta chains from one sample in a study of blood T cell repertoires in COVID-19. Libraries were prepared by immunoSEQ multiplex PCR; TCRdb keeps only in-frame clonotypes and omits some of them. The sample holds over 90,000 clones; 89% are singletons and the top ten take around 3.8%. Sequencing used peripheral blood. The receptors were sampled from a woman in her sixties with acute or convalescent COVID-19. Each CDR3 is given with its conserved first and last residue. D genes are given only for firm matches. Clone size is shown for a subset of rows, as once, few, many or a class of expanded clone.

DNA: TGTGCCAGCAGCCCTTCGAGCGGGTATGAAAAACTGTTTTTT
CDR3: CASSPSSGYEKLFF
J: TRBJ1-4
size: NA
D: NA
V: TRBV14

DNA: TGTGCCAGCAAAGGGGGTGGGAGCAATCAGCCCCAGCATTTT
CDR3: CASKGGGSNQPQHF
J: TRBJ1-5
size: NA
D: NA
V: TRBV6-5

DNA: TGTGCCAGCAGCCCCAGGAGGGGCTTGAACACTGAAGCTTTCTTT
CDR3: CASSPRRGLNTEAFF
J: TRBJ1-1
size: NA
D: NA
V: TRBV5-4

DNA: TGTGCCAGCAGCCTATCCTTAGCGGGAGAGGCAGGAGAGACCCAGTACTTC
CDR3: CASSLSLAGEAGETQYF
J: TRBJ2-5
size: NA
D: TRBD2
V: TRBV13

DNA: TGTGCCAGCGGTCGGGGTCATCAGCCCCAGCATTTT
CDR3: CASGRGHQPQHF
J: TRBJ1-5
size: NA
D: NA
V: TRBV12-3/TRBV12-4

DNA: TGTGCCAGCAGCTTAGGGGGCGGGAGGGCCTACAATGAGCAGTTCTTC
CDR3: CASSLGGGRAYNEQFF
J: TRBJ2-1
size: NA
D: TRBD2
V: TRBV11-2

DNA: TGTGCTAGTGGTTTGGTACCAGGGCGGAACTATGGCTACACCTTC
CDR3: CASGLVPGRNYGYTF
J: TRBJ1-2
size: NA
D: NA
V: TRBV12-5

DNA: TGCGCCAGCAGTGAGTCTCCGACAGGGTCGGACACCATATATTTT
CDR3: CASSESPTGSDTIYF
J: TRBJ1-3
size: NA
D: TRBD1
V: TRBV10-2

DNA: TGTGCCAGCAGTTATTCTGAGGTCGGGGGCTACACCTTC
CDR3: CASSYSEVGGYTF
J: TRBJ1-2
size: NA
D: NA
V: TRBV6-5

DNA: TGTGCCAGCTCACGGCCGGGACAGGAGGTATCTAACTATGGCTACACCTTC
CDR3: CASSRPGQEVSNYGYTF
J: TRBJ1-2
size: few
D: TRBD1
V: TRBV18

DNA: TGCGCCAGCTGTGAGGCAGGGGTTAATGAAAAACTGTTTTTT
CDR3: CASCEAGVNEKLFF
J: TRBJ1-4
size: NA
D: NA
V: TRBV5-1

DNA: TGTGCCAGCAGCGGCGGACAGGGCCTTCAGCCCCAGCATTTT
CDR3: CASSGGQGLQPQHF
J: TRBJ1-5
size: NA
D: TRBD1
V: TRBV9

DNA: TGTGCCAGCAGTGAAACCCTCGACTTTGGCTACACCTTC
CDR3: CASSETLDFGYTF
J: TRBJ1-2
size: NA
D: NA
V: TRBV25-1

DNA: TGTGCCAGTAGTGCCCTCGGGACAGGGGAAGAAAAACTGTTTTTT
CDR3: CASSALGTGEEKLFF
J: TRBJ1-4
size: NA
D: TRBD1
V: TRBV19

DNA: TGTGCCAGCAGCTTAGCGTCCGCGGCCTCTGGAAACACCATATATTTT
CDR3: CASSLASAASGNTIYF
J: TRBJ1-3
size: NA
D: NA
V: TRBV7-8

DNA: TGTGCCAGCAGCTTAGGTCGTATCTCTGGAAACACCATATATTTT
CDR3: CASSLGRISGNTIYF
J: TRBJ1-3
size: NA
D: NA
V: TRBV7-8

DNA: TGCGCCAGCAGCTTGGCGTCGGGGAAAGGCTACAATGAGCAGTTCTTC
CDR3: CASSLASGKGYNEQFF
J: TRBJ2-1
size: NA
D: NA
V: TRBV5-1

DNA: TGTGCCAGCAGTTCCTGGACAGGGGGCGAAGTTGGCTACACCTTC
CDR3: CASSSWTGGEVGYTF
J: TRBJ1-2
size: NA
D: TRBD1
V: TRBV27

DNA: TGTGCCTGGAGTCAACAGGCCTACGAGCAGTACTTC
CDR3: CAWSQQAYEQYF
J: TRBJ2-7
size: NA
D: NA
V: TRBV30

DNA: TGTGCCAGCAGCCCCAACGAGGGGGACAATCAGCCCCAGCATTTT
CDR3: CASSPNEGDNQPQHF
J: TRBJ1-5
size: NA
D: NA
V: TRBV28

DNA: TGCGCCAGCAGCCCAGTCGTTGCAGATACGCAGTATTTT
CDR3: CASSPVVADTQYF
J: TRBJ2-3
size: NA
D: NA
V: TRBV5-1

DNA: TGTGCCAGCAGCGAGGGGGTACGTGGCTCCTATGGCTACACCTTC
CDR3: CASSEGVRGSYGYTF
J: TRBJ1-2
size: NA
D: NA
V: TRBV5-5